The 21 T cell receptor beta chains reported below all come from one sample, sequenced in a study of T cells in Graves' hyperthyroidism and ophthalmopathy. Amplified TCR beta CDR3 regions came from RNA transcripts. HTBI primers were employed in a first-round RT-PCR of the TCR CDR3. TCRdb redid the calling of the multiplex PCR reads with MiXCR, one entry per CDR3 protein. The table has about 260,000 distinct CDR3 sequences, over 15% seen once. Sequencing used blood. These receptors came from a woman in her late teens or twenties with Graves' ophthalmopathy.

This clonotype has a count of ten or more. V gene TRBV7-2 combines with J gene TRBJ2-1; 11 bases map to TRBD2. The V and J ends lost 1 base and 6 bases, in that order; junction bases with no gene match: 5. This CDR3 spans 16 amino acids. CDR1 is SGHTA and CDR2 is FQGNSA in the germline V gene. CDR3 sequence: CASSLVGTSGSNEQFF. Written as DNA, the CDR3 is TGTGCCAGCAGCTTAGTCGGGACTAGCGGCTCCAATGAGCAGTTCTTC.

With regard to this clonotype: This may arise from a read error, as a much more abundant clone is one base away. The gene calls are TRBV9 and TRBJ2-2; TRBD2 agrees at 7 bases. This CDR3 is 14 amino acids long. Germline CDR1 is SGDLS and CDR2 is YYNGEE. Here the CDR3 reads CAGSGTGGTGELFF. In DNA form, the CDR3 reads TGTGCCGGCAGCGGGACGGGGGGCACCGGGGAGCTGTTTTTT.

At least ten counts were recorded for this clonotype. The chain combines TRBV10-1 with TRBJ2-1, with 10 bases that match TRBD2. V lost 6 bases, J lost 6 bases, and 5 bases stayed unmatched. CDR1 and CDR2 (germline): WNHNN, SYGVQD (reference sequence). This CDR3 spans 14 amino acids. DNA of the CDR3: TGCGCCAGCAGCCTAGCGGGAGTATCCAATGAGCAGTTCTTC. It specifies CASSLAGVSNEQFF.

This clonotype occurred many times. V and J are TRBV7-9 and TRBJ2-3; no definite D call. Germline loops: CDR1 SEHNR, CDR2 FQNEAQ (reference sequence). V dropped 4 bases and J dropped 8 bases, with 13 bases sitting between them. This CDR3 region has 13 residues. In DNA, the CDR3 is TGTGCCAGCAGCTACGACCGTGTGGGTACGCAGTATTTT. Its translation: CASSYDRVGTQYF.

At least ten counts were recorded for this clonotype. The J gene is TRBJ2-1, the V gene TRBV20-1, with TRBD2 matching 7 bases. CDR3 length: 16 residues. Per the germline V gene, CDR1 is DFQATT and CDR2 is SNEGSKA (reference sequence). V dropped 2 bases and J dropped 7; count of bases not matched to a gene: 14. The DNA of the CDR3 is TGCAGTGCTAGACCGTACGGACGGGAGGAGGAGAATGAGCAGTTCTTC. Amino acid sequence: CSARPYGREEENEQFF.

This clonotype was observed at least ten times. The V and J genes are TRBV6-1 and TRBJ1-4, with 7 positions matching TRBD1. V was clipped by 6 bases and J by 1 base; unmatched bases: 8. Germline assignment: CDR1 MNHNS and CDR2 SASEGT. The CDR3 is 16 amino acids. CDR3 DNA sequence: TGTGCCAGCAGCGAACGGAGGGGGCTAACTAATGAAAAACTGTTTTTT. Translated: CASSERRGLTNEKLFF.

This chain joins TRBV28 and TRBJ2-7; 14 nucleotides match TRBD2. The germline CDR1 and CDR2 sequences are MDHEN and SYDVKM. V shed 3 bases, J shed 1 base, and the junction held 14 bases outside the gene matches. The CDR3 length is 20 residues. This chain's CDR3 is CASSFLSGLAGAWDSYEQYF. As DNA, the CDR3 is TGTGCCAGCAGTTTTTTGTCGGGACTAGCGGGGGCCTGGGATTCCTACGAGCAGTACTTC.

In its sample, this clonotype was seen many times. The chain combines TRBV19 with TRBJ2-3, with a possible D match to TRBD1 (5 bases). Germline V lookup: CDR1 LNHDA, CDR2 SQIVND (reference sequence). The length of the CDR3 is 13 residues. V was shortened by 8 bases and J by 2 bases, with 11 bases between the two germline ends. The CDR3 sequence: CASRGRATDTQYF. For the CDR3, the DNA is TGTGCCAGTCGCGGCAGGGCCACAGATACGCAGTATTTT. Using reference TRBV19 and TRBJ2-3 for the parts outside the CDR3, the full variable domain is DGGITQSPKYLFRKEGQNVTLSCEQNLNHDAMYWYRQDPGQGLRLIYYSQIVNDFQKGDIAEGYSVSREKKESFPLTVTSAQKNPTAFYLCASRGRATDTQYFGPGTRLTVL.

This clonotype was counted ten times or more. J is TRBJ2-5 and V is TRBV3-1; TRBD2 matches 8 bases. Germline assignment: CDR1 LGHDT and CDR2 YNNKEL (reference sequence). This CDR3 comprises 15 residues. Trimming took 1 base from V and 4 from J; bases not matched to a gene: 5. CDR3 nucleotide sequence: TGTGCCAGCAGCCAAGTGGGACTAGGAAGAGAGACCCAGTACTTC. It is translated as CASSQVGLGRETQYF.

The sample holds many counts of this clonotype. V gene TRBV7-2 combines with J gene TRBJ2-7; 9 nucleotides agree with TRBD1. V was pared by 4 bases and J by 2 bases, with 3 bases of the junction left unmatched. CDR1 is SGHTA, CDR2 FQGNSA, per germline. This CDR3 has 14 amino acids. The CDR3 loop reads CASSSQGATYEQYF. CDR3 DNA: TGTGCCAGCAGCTCACAGGGGGCCACCTACGAGCAGTACTTC.

This clonotype was detected many times. V is TRBV29-1 and J is TRBJ2-1; maybe TRBD2 (7 bases). Per germline, CDR1 SQVTM and CDR2 ANQGSEA. The ends were cut back, 7 bases at V and 4 bases at J, with 17 bases in the middle. This CDR3 has 14 residues. The CDR3 region has the DNA TGCAGCGGCAACGGGGGGCCCTCTTACAATGAGCAGTTCTTC. Protein sequence: CSGNGGPSYNEQFF.

This clonotype was picked up many times. The J gene is TRBJ2-4, the V gene TRBV7-2; D tentatively fits TRBD1 or TRBD2 (6 bases each). This CDR3 is 17 amino acids long. CDR1 and CDR2 (germline): SGHTA, FQGNSA. Between the trimmed V and J ends, which lost 0 bases and 2 bases, there was a span of 14 bases. The DNA of the CDR3 is TGTGCCAGCAGCTTAGCTTCAGGGGCGGGAACCAAAAACATTCAGTACTTC. It yields the protein CASSLASGAGTKNIQYF.

This clonotype has at least ten counts. DNA of the CDR3: TGTGCCAGCAGTTCCAGGGGGATGAGCAATCAGCCCCAGCATTTT. Translated: CASSSRGMSNQPQHF. J is TRBJ1-5 and V is TRBV12-3 or TRBV12-4; TRBD1 matches 7 bases. CDR3 length: 15 amino acids. V shed 4 bases and J 1 base; nucleotides not matched to a gene: 4.

This clonotype was counted many times. The chain has TRBV19 and TRBJ1-1; 7 positions match TRBD1. V was pared by 6 bases and J by 2 bases, with 9 bases of the junction left unmatched. Germline CDR1 reads LNHDA; CDR2 reads SQIVND (reference sequence). This CDR3 region has 15 residues. CDR3 coding DNA: TGTGCCAGTAGCCTCCGGACAGGAACCAACACTGAAGCTTTCTTT. Protein: CASSLRTGTNTEAFF.

The gene calls are TRBV4-1 and TRBJ2-7; tentatively, D is TRBD1 or TRBD2 (5 bases each). Trimming removed 8 bases from V and 4 bases from J, with 24 bases in between. CDR1 is MGHRA and CDR2 is YSYEKL in the germline V gene. CDR3 length: 16 amino acids. The CDR3 region is CASLSGAREIRYEQYV. In DNA form, the CDR3 reads TGCGCCAGCTTATCCGGGGCCCGGGAAATACGATACGAGCAGTACGTC.

This clonotype was observed many times. V and J are TRBV4-1 and TRBJ2-1; TRBD2 is a possible D gene (6 bases). The CDR3 is made up of 16 amino acids. Germline V gene sequence: CDR1 MGHRA, CDR2 YSYEKL. With 0 bases removed from V and 7 bases from J, the gap between germline ends came to 16 bases. The CDR3 protein is CASSQDSWRGPNEQFF. DNA of the CDR3: TGCGCCAGCAGCCAAGATTCCTGGAGGGGCCCAAATGAGCAGTTCTTC.

The rearrangement links TRBV2 to TRBJ1-1; the match to TRBD1 covers 10 bases. V dropped 11 bases and J dropped 0; count of bases not matched to a gene: 6. The CDR3 has 14 residues. Germline CDR1 is SNHLY and CDR2 is FYNNEI. This CDR3 reads CAGSGQGVNTEAFF. CDR3 nucleotides: TGTGCCGGATCTGGACAGGGGGTGAACACTGAAGCTTTCTTT.

Note on this clonotype: Since a much larger clone is just one base distant, this may be a read error. The chain couples TRBV7-2 to TRBJ2-3, with D perhaps TRBD1 (5 bases). From germline, CDR1 is SGHTA and CDR2 FQGNSA. CDR3 length: 13 amino acids. CDR3 amino acids: CASSYSFTGTQYF. For the CDR3, the DNA is TGTGCCAGCAGTTACTCCTTCACAGGTACGCAGTATTTT.

This clonotype was observed at least ten times. For the CDR3, the DNA is TGTGCCAGTGGGGCAGCAAACGAGCAGTACTTC. Protein sequence: CASGAANEQYF. The chain combines TRBV11-3 with TRBJ2-7; tentative D call: TRBD1 (5 bases). The CDR3 sequence is 11 residues long. Germline values: CDR1 SGHNT, CDR2 YENEEA. V shed 9 bases and J shed 5 bases, with 11 bases lying between them.

This clonotype was detected many times. V gene TRBV20-1 combines with J gene TRBJ1-2; 12 bases agree with TRBD1. Germline CDR1 DFQATT, CDR2 SNEGSKA (reference sequence). V trimming: 3 bases; J trimming: 7 bases; junction bases outside the gene matches: 3. The CDR3 is made up of 13 amino acids. CDR3 protein: CSARGQGAGGYTF. CDR3 nucleotides: TGCAGTGCTAGGGGACAGGGGGCAGGTGGCTACACCTTC.

This clonotype appeared many times. V and J are TRBV3-1 and TRBJ2-1; 9 bases fit TRBD2. The CDR3 covers 15 residues. The junction had 7 bases not matched to a gene; V was cut back by 5 bases and J by 5 bases. Germline V lookup: CDR1 LGHDT, CDR2 YNNKEL (reference sequence). CDR3 sequence reads: CASSYAGGPHNEQFF. CDR3 nucleotide sequence: TGTGCCAGCAGCTATGCGGGGGGGCCCCACAATGAGCAGTTCTTC.